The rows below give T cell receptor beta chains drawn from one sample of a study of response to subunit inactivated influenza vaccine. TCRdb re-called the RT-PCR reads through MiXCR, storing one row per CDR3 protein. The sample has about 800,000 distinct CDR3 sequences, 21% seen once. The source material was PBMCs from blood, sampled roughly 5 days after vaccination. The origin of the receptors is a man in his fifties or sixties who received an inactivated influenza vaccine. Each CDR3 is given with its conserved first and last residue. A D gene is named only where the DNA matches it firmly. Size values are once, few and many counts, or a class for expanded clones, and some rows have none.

cdr3_aa: CSVEGVVQGGSYEQYF
cdr3_nt: TGCAGCGTTGAAGGAGTGGTACAGGGGGGCTCCTACGAGCAGTACTTC
v_call: TRBV29-1
d_call: TRBD1
j_call: TRBJ2-7
clone_size: few

cdr3_aa: CSALRPVVTEAFF
cdr3_nt: TGCAGTGCTTTAAGACCAGTTGTAACTGAAGCTTTCTTT
v_call: TRBV20-1
d_call: NA
j_call: TRBJ1-1
clone_size: few

cdr3_aa: CASSPETSTDTQYF
cdr3_nt: TGTGCCAGCAGTCCCGAGACTAGCACAGATACGCAGTATTTT
v_call: TRBV12-3/TRBV12-4
d_call: NA
j_call: TRBJ2-3
clone_size: few

cdr3_aa: CASSGRLVSEQFF
cdr3_nt: TGTGCCAGCAGTGGTCGACTAGTTAGTGAGCAGTTCTTC
v_call: TRBV27
d_call: NA
j_call: TRBJ2-1
clone_size: many

cdr3_aa: CASSSGLAGPGELFF
cdr3_nt: TGCGCCAGCAGCTCCGGACTAGCGGGACCCGGGGAGCTGTTTTTT
v_call: TRBV5-1
d_call: TRBD2
j_call: TRBJ2-2
clone_size: few

cdr3_aa: CASSSKAETPDTQYF
cdr3_nt: TGTGCCAGCAGCTCCAAAGCGGAAACCCCAGATACGCAGTATTTT
v_call: TRBV5-5
d_call: NA
j_call: TRBJ2-3
clone_size: NA

cdr3_aa: CASWLERDPNEQFF
cdr3_nt: TGTGCCAGTTGGTTGGAGCGGGACCCCAATGAGCAGTTCTTC
v_call: TRBV19
d_call: TRBD2
j_call: TRBJ2-1
clone_size: few

cdr3_aa: CSADGGLAGFSYNEQFF
cdr3_nt: TGCAGTGCTGATGGAGGGCTAGCGGGATTCTCCTACAATGAGCAGTTCTTC
v_call: TRBV20-1
d_call: TRBD2
j_call: TRBJ2-1
clone_size: few

cdr3_aa: CASTAASSYNEQFF
cdr3_nt: TGCGCCAGTACAGCTGCAAGCTCCTACAATGAGCAGTTCTTC
v_call: TRBV5-1
d_call: NA
j_call: TRBJ2-1
clone_size: few

cdr3_aa: CASRALAGTEAFF
cdr3_nt: TGCGCCAGCAGGGCTTTGGCTGGGACTGAAGCTTTCTTT
v_call: TRBV10-1
d_call: NA
j_call: TRBJ1-1
clone_size: NA

cdr3_aa: CASSNPAGSTDTQYF
cdr3_nt: TGTGCCAGCAGCAACCCAGCGGGGAGCACAGATACGCAGTATTTT
v_call: TRBV7-9
d_call: TRBD2
j_call: TRBJ2-3
clone_size: few

cdr3_aa: CASSQAGSNYGYTF
cdr3_nt: TGCGCCAGCAGCCAGGCGGGGTCTAACTATGGCTACACCTTC
v_call: TRBV5-1
d_call: NA
j_call: TRBJ1-2
clone_size: NA

cdr3_aa: CAGGEGYEQFF
cdr3_nt: TGTGCCGGCGGAGAGGGATATGAGCAGTTCTTC
v_call: TRBV6-1
d_call: NA
j_call: TRBJ2-1
clone_size: few

cdr3_aa: CATRTGPLAPDTQYF
cdr3_nt: TGTGCCACCAGGACCGGACCCTTAGCACCAGATACGCAGTATTTT
v_call: TRBV15
d_call: NA
j_call: TRBJ2-3
clone_size: NA

cdr3_aa: CASSGGLANEQFF
cdr3_nt: TGTGCCAGTAGTGGGGGACTAGCCAATGAGCAGTTCTTC
v_call: TRBV19
d_call: TRBD2
j_call: TRBJ2-1
clone_size: NA

cdr3_aa: CASSRASGGTYEQYF
cdr3_nt: TGTGCCAGCAGTAGAGCTAGCGGGGGTACCTACGAGCAGTACTTC
v_call: TRBV7-2
d_call: TRBD2
j_call: TRBJ2-7
clone_size: few

cdr3_aa: CASSLDEGSSSPLHF
cdr3_nt: TGCGCCAGCAGCTTGGACGAGGGATCTAGTTCACCCCTCCACTTT
v_call: TRBV5-1
d_call: NA
j_call: TRBJ1-6
clone_size: NA

cdr3_aa: CASSDRGLQETQYF
cdr3_nt: TGTGCCAGCAGTGACAGGGGGCTTCAAGAGACCCAGTACTTC
v_call: TRBV12-3/TRBV12-4
d_call: TRBD1
j_call: TRBJ2-5
clone_size: few